This TCR beta chain was retrieved from a study of memory CD4+ T cells and cytomegalovirus serostatus. Looking at the study overall: Of the healthy Belgian adults, several were CMV seropositive and more than 20 seronegative.

Some clones are missing from TCRdb's copy, which holds only in-frame ones; the method was immunoSEQ multiplex PCR. The table lists over 40,000 clones, around 74% of them singletons, with 1.2% in the top ten. The sort gate was single viable CD3+CD4+CD8-CD45RO+ cells for memory CD4+ T cells. Trimming took off 5 bases at V and 4 bases at J, with 14 bases between the two ends. Germline V gene lookup returns CDR1 SNHLY and CDR2 FYNNEI. CDR3 size: 14 residues. This sequence joins TRBV2 and TRBJ2-5; D unresolved. Sequencing input: memory CD4+ T cells from blood. The TCR was taken from an adult in good health and CMV-seropositive. The CDR3 DNA follows: TGTGCCAGCAGTCTTGAGGCAGGAGCAGAGACCCAGTACTTC. Its translation is CASSLEAGAETQYF.